The T cell receptor beta chain described here comes from a study of T cells after yellow fever vaccination. Many counts were recorded for this clonotype. Germline V gene data show CDR1 as LNHDA and CDR2 as SQIVND (reference sequence). V gave up 3 bases and J gave up 4 bases, with 9 bases separating them. There are 13 residues in the CDR3. MiXCR was run by TCRdb on the 5' RACE reads, yielding one entry per CDR3 protein. The sample lists some 160,000 distinct CDR3 sequences, almost 7% occurring once. This sequence originates from a man aged 18 to 30 who received the YFV17D yellow fever vaccine. This sample comprised CD4+ T cells sorted from PBMCs, obtained 5 days after the first yellow fever vaccination. This chain links TRBV19 with TRBJ2-5, with D perhaps TRBD2 (6 bases). The DNA of the CDR3 is TGTGCCAGTAGTATCTTGGGGGGAGAGACCCAGTACTTC. Amino acid sequence: CASSILGGETQYF. The complete variable domain, with remaining parts taken from reference TRBV19 and TRBJ2-5, reads DGGITQSPKYLFRKEGQNVTLSCEQNLNHDAMYWYRQDPGQGLRLIYYSQIVNDFQKGDIAEGYSVSREKKESFPLTVTSAQKNPTAFYLCASSILGGETQYFGPGTRLLVL.